This T cell receptor (beta chain) was recorded in a study of blood T cell repertoires in COVID-19. Assay: immunoSEQ multiplex PCR; the TCRdb copy retains only in-frame clones and omits some. The data show about 110,000 clones, nearly 90% seen once. The sequenced sample consisted of peripheral blood. The clonotype was recovered from a human donor in a cohort sampled during active COVID-19.

The CDR3 here is CASSLRKGGVRYEQYF. For the CDR3, the DNA is TGTGCCAGCAGTTTGAGGAAAGGGGGAGTGCGTTACGAGCAGTACTTC. This rearrangement joins TRBV27 to TRBJ2-7; the D gene is possibly TRBD1 (6 bases). V was clipped by 3 bases and J by 4 bases, with 19 bases between them. CDR1 and CDR2 from the germline V gene are MNHEY and SMNVEV (reference sequence). This CDR3 comprises 16 residues.